This TCR beta chain was captured in a study of T cells after somatic rescue of genetic block. Per the germline V gene, CDR1 is SGHNT and CDR2 is YYREEE (reference sequence). Trimming took 0 bases from V and 6 from J, leaving 12 bases between them. This CDR3 spans 14 amino acids. Sequencing was performed with immunoSEQ multiplex PCR; in TCRdb, only in-frame clones are kept and a portion is missing. The sample includes tens of thousands of clones, approximately 90% seen only once; the top ten take approximately 2.9%. Sequencing was done on a sample of peripheral blood mononuclear cells (PBMCs). This clonotype was obtained from a young man. The V and J genes are TRBV5-4 and TRBJ1-1, with no clear D. CDR3 DNA sequence: TGTGCCAGCAGCTTGGAAGCCAGAAACCCTGAAGCTTTCTTT. This codes for CASSLEARNPEAFF.